Presented here are 9 T cell receptor beta chains from one specimen sequenced in a study of shared clonotypes between healthy human individuals. Clones were read by immunoSEQ multiplex PCR, and TCRdb kept only the in-frame ones, dropping some. The table includes 2,100,000 or so clones, approximately 94% detected once. What was sequenced was naive CD4+ T cells sorted from blood. Subset described: CD45RA+ positively selected. All receptors come from a man aged 18-30 years in good health.

J is TRBJ1-3 and V is TRBV28, with D tentatively TRBD1 (6 bases). CDR3 length: 14 amino acids. V lost 9 bases, J lost 4 bases, and 16 bases lay in between. Germline V gene sequence: CDR1 MDHEN, CDR2 SYDVKM. Here the CDR3 DNA reads TGTGCCAGTTTGGAGGGGGGTCTAGGAAACACCATATATTTT. Translated, it gives CASLEGGLGNTIYF. Full variable domain (rest looked up from reference TRBV28 and TRBJ1-3): DVKVTQSSRYLVKRTGEKVFLECVQDMDHENMFWYRQDPGLGLRLIYFSYDVKMKEKGDIPEGYSVSREKKERFSLILESASTNQTSMYLCASLEGGLGNTIYFGEGSWLTVV.

The J gene is TRBJ2-7, the V gene TRBV10-3, with TRBD2 identical over 11 bases. The germline gives CDR1 ENHRY, CDR2 SYGVKD. The J segment lost 5 bases and the V segment lost 8 bases, leaving 11 bases of the junction unmatched. The CDR3 consists of 15 residues. This chain's CDR3 is CAIRASTSGSNEQYF. In DNA, the CDR3 is TGTGCCATCCGGGCTAGTACTAGCGGGAGTAACGAGCAGTACTTC.

The CDR3 bases are TGTGCCAGCAGCTCGGGGACAGGGGGCAACGAGCAGTACTTC. Its translation is CASSSGTGGNEQYF. The V and J genes are TRBV7-9 and TRBJ2-7; 12 nucleotides agree with TRBD1. CDR1 and CDR2 (germline): SEHNR, FQNEAQ (reference sequence). Losses at the gene ends were 4 bases for V and 5 bases for J; bases not matched to a gene: 3. The CDR3 consists of 14 residues. The full variable domain, its missing parts supplied by reference TRBV7-9 and TRBJ2-7, is DTGVSQNPRHKITKRGQNVTFRCDPISEHNRLYWYRQTLGQGPEFLTYFQNEAQLEKSRLLSDRFSAERPKGSFSTLEIQRTEQGDSAMYLCASSSGTGGNEQYFGPGTRLTVT.

The gene calls are TRBV9 and TRBJ2-1; D is perhaps TRBD2 (5 bases). The CDR3 consists of 14 residues. V gave up 2 bases and J gave up 7 bases, with 13 bases separating them. Germline assignment: CDR1 SGDLS and CDR2 YYNGEE. CDR3: CASSVDRRGNEQFF. The CDR3 DNA is TGTGCCAGCAGCGTCGACCGTAGAGGGAATGAGCAGTTCTTC.

The rearrangement links TRBV5-4 to TRBJ2-5; D is possibly TRBD1 (6 bases). The CDR3 contains 15 residues. Germline V gives CDR1 SGHNT, CDR2 YYREEE (reference sequence). V lost 4 bases and J 2 bases, leaving 15 bases between the germline ends. The DNA of the CDR3 is TGTGCCAGCAGCCCCCCGGGGCAGGGGCAAGAGACCCAGTACTTC. Protein sequence: CASSPPGQGQETQYF.

The chain is built from TRBV6-5 and TRBJ1-6; TRBD1 might be the D (5 bases). Germline V gene sequence: CDR1 MNHEY, CDR2 SVGAGI. Trimming removed 4 bases at V and 7 bases at J, with 11 bases between. This CDR3 region has 14 residues. CDR3 DNA: TGTGCCAGCAGTTCGCCAGGGAGAAATTCACCCCTCCACTTT. Translation gives CASSSPGRNSPLHF.

This sequence joins TRBV10-3 and TRBJ1-3, with a possible D match to TRBD1 (5 bases). The CDR3 is 16 residues long. Germline V gene sequence: CDR1 ENHRY, CDR2 SYGVKD. Trimming took off 2 bases at V and 8 bases at J, with 19 bases between the two ends. CDR3 amino acids: CAISEGALAPGDTIYF. The CDR3 DNA follows: TGTGCCATCAGTGAGGGGGCACTTGCGCCTGGGGACACCATATATTTT.

This chain's CDR3 is CASSENQGIEGYTF. The CDR3 DNA follows: TGTGCCAGCAGCGAAAATCAGGGTATTGAGGGCTACACCTTC. V gene TRBV9 combines with J gene TRBJ1-2, with D perhaps matching TRBD1 (5 bases). Trimming shortened V by 3 bases and J by 8 bases, and 17 bases separated the two germline ends. The germline V gene encodes CDR1 SGDLS and CDR2 YYNGEE. This CDR3 has 14 residues.

This clone was picked up one time. The chain has TRBV9 and TRBJ1-3, with D unresolved. The CDR3 contains 14 residues. V was pared by 1 base and J by 4 bases, with 9 bases between. Germline V gene data show CDR1 as SGDLS and CDR2 as YYNGEE. CDR3 region: CASSVTPAGNTIYF. CDR3 in DNA: TGTGCCAGCAGCGTAACCCCGGCAGGAAACACCATATATTTT. The full variable domain, in which reference TRBV9 and TRBJ1-3 provide the parts outside the CDR3, is DSGVTQTPKHLITATGQRVTLRCSPRSGDLSVYWYQQSLDQGLQFLIQYYNGEERAKGNILERFSAQQFPDLHSELNLSSLELGDSALYFCASSVTPAGNTIYFGEGSWLTVV.